This TCR beta chain stems from a study of T cells in Graves' hyperthyroidism and ophthalmopathy (dated by TCRdb to between 2018 and 2020). Turning to the overall study: Peripheral blood samples were taken at the time of initial diagnosis, prior to any treatment. To identify TCR V-J signatures that set the groups apart, the researchers used a discovery cohort of 100 or so patients, made up of around 42 with Graves' ophthalmopathy and some 58 with stable Graves' hyperthyroidism. Whether ophthalmopathy could be predicted prospectively was tested in an independent validation cohort made up of roughly 20 hyperthyroidism patients plus 17 patients who later progressed to ophthalmopathy. For training and testing, the roughly 97 patients in the discovery cohort were randomly divided in a 7:3 ratio. In addition, the study compared T-cell repertoires in thyroid tissue and in blood from roughly 6 Graves' hyperthyroidism patients. After sampling, hyperthyroidism patients received methimazole starting at 30 mg daily, and ophthalmopathy patients received high-dose intravenous methylprednisolone. According to the paper, TCR Vbeta CDR3 sequencing was carried out on approximately 140 peripheral blood samples, which came from about 45 ophthalmopathy, around 75 hyperthyroidism and about 17 progressor patients.

Taken from the germline V gene, the CDR1 and CDR2 loops are MDHEN and SYDVKM. The cysteine opens and the phenylalanine closes a CDR3 of 18 amino acids. CDR3 DNA is the only sequence kept; it has 54 bases, read in frame from the first base. At the junction V is shortened by 3 bases and J by 2 bases, with 21 bases in between. This clonotype has a count of ten or more. The target of this receptor is not known. Base qualities are not at hand, and no much larger clone is one base apart. TCR beta CDR3 regions were amplified from RNA transcripts. For the first round of RT-PCR on the TCR CDR3, the HTBI primer set was used together with the Qiagen OneStep RT-PCR kit. A second multiplex PCR round built the libraries, followed by size selection and purification. Sequencing of the libraries was done on an Illumina HiSeq2000 using paired-end 100 bp reads. The study's processing was this. SOAPnuke was used to process the raw data, with reads discarded if the reads contained adapters or uncalled bases, had a mean Phred below 15, or lacked an exact constant-primer or identifier match. COPE v1.2.5 was used to merge high-quality paired reads, and clonotypes were defined as unique nucleotide sequences. MiTCR v1.1 was used to align the clonotypes against IMGT TRBV, TRBD and TRBJ reference segments. Analysis was restricted to V-J combinations with a frequency above 0.0001, which covered 99.2% of repertoires. The TCS score was defined as F50 (clonal expansion) divided by E x V (chaos), with BLOSUM62-based TCRdist calculated between CDR3 peptides within each V-J. Welch's t-statistics and random forest reduced several hundred V-J features to 10 to 15, which were used in a naive Bayes classifier (R e1071). TCRdb redid the processing of the public reads, applying fastp at Q25 and MiXCR, and retained in-frame beta chains. Each entry merges the rows of one CDR3 protein and shows their most common DNA and genes. The V and J calls shown here were made by TCRdb, not taken from the authors' results. The sample table holds 300,000 to 450,000 distinct CDR3 sequences, of which more than 12% were seen once. Less than 20% of the sample is held by the ten biggest clonotypes.

In the ophthalmopathy patients, disease was moderately to severely active, with a Clinical Activity Score of 3 or more, a NOSPECS grade of 4 or more, and a duration of less than 3 months. Patients with uncontrolled infections, other autoimmune diseases, pregnancy or lactation were excluded. Diagnoses were established on the basis of clinical symptoms, serum thyroxine and TRAb, thyroid ultrasound, and orbital computed tomography. PBMCs were separated from roughly 10 ml of fresh peripheral blood using Ficoll-Paque density gradient centrifugation. Total RNA was extracted using Trizol reagent, and RNA quality was assessed on an Agilent 2100 Bioanalyzer. General findings and caveats noted by the study authors: Sample size was not statistically predetermined, and investigators were not blinded to group allocation. Ophthalmopathy was separated from stable hyperthyroidism by a 13 V-J signature model, with approximately 90% sensitivity and approximately 81% specificity obtained in cross-validation and 80%/75% obtained in testing. In validation, progression to ophthalmopathy was predicted by the model with approximately 67% sensitivity and roughly 76% specificity, a median of approximately 6.5 months before onset. Most expanded thyroid clonotypes (frequency above 0.001) were also found in blood, which suggests that blood repertoires may mirror thyroid immune responses.

The rearrangement joined TRBV28 to TRBJ2-3; TRBD2 is perhaps the D gene, given 5 matching bases. This TCR derives from a woman in her twenties or thirties with Graves' ophthalmopathy. The sequenced material came from blood. The CDR3 amino acid sequence is: CASSFLMVSRGYTDTQYF. The DNA is as follows: TGTGCCAGCAGTTTCTTAATGGTCAGTCGGGGATACACAGATACGCAGTATTTT. Reference TRBV28 and TRBJ2-3 proteins supply the regions before and after the CDR3; the full variable domain is: DVKVTQSSRYLVKRTGEKVFLECVQDMDHENMFWYRQDPGLGLRLIYFSYDVKMKEKGDIPEGYSVSREKKERFSLILESASTNQTSMYLCASSFLMVSRGYTDTQYFGPGTRLTVL.